A single TCR beta chain is shown here with its context. The data were taken from a study of shared clonotypes between healthy human individuals. Some clones are missing from TCRdb's copy, which holds only in-frame ones; the method was immunoSEQ multiplex PCR. This table has fewer than 1 million clones, around 96% appearing once. J was trimmed by 1 base and V by 0 bases; bases with no gene match: 8. CDR1 and CDR2 (germline): SGHRS, YFSETQ. The CDR3 is 18 residues long. CD45RO-negative, CCR7-positively selected cells formed the naive CD8 fraction, excluding terminally differentiated effector memory CD45RA+ cells.

The rearrangement uses TRBV5-1 and TRBJ1-5; 9 bases are shared with TRBD1. The source material was naive CD8+ T cells sorted from blood. This clonotype originated in a man under 40 in good health. The CDR3 here is CASSLGDRVRLSNQPQHF. For the CDR3, the DNA is TGCGCCAGCAGCTTGGGGGACAGGGTCCGGCTAAGCAATCAGCCCCAGCATTTT.